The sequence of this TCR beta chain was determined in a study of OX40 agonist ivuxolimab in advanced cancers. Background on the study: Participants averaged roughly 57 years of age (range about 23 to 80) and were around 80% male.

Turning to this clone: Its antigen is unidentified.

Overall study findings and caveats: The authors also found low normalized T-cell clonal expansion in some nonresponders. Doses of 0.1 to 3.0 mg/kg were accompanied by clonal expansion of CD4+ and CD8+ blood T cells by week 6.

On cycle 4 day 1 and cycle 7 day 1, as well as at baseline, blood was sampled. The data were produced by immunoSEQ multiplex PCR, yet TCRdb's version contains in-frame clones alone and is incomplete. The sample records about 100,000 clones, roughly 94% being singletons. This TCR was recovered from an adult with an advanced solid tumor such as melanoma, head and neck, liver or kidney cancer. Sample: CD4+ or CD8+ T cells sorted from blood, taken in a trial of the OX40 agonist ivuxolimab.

The CDR3 nucleotides are TGCGCCAGCAGTCCTGTTCGAAACACCATATATTTT. Translated: CASSPVRNTIYF. The J gene is TRBJ1-3, the V gene TRBV23-1; D is ambiguous. TRBV23-1 is an ORF for which the function is uncertain. Deletions cut 4 bases from V and 5 bases from J, with 6 bases between. The CDR3 is 12 residues long.